This is a list of T cell receptor beta chains from one sample in a study of blood T cell repertoires in COVID-19. The protocol was immunoSEQ multiplex PCR, while the TCRdb copy is restricted to in-frame clones and leaves out a portion. Of fewer than 200,000 clones in the sample, roughly 81% were seen once. The specimen sequenced was peripheral blood. Receptor source: a woman at least 80 years old with COVID-19, enrolled during active disease. CDR3s include the opening cysteine and the closing phenylalanine or tryptophan. A D gene is named only where the DNA matches it firmly. Only some rows state a clone size, as once, few, many or a class for expanded clones.

CDR3 protein: CASSYGTSGGAWETQYF
CDR3 DNA: TGTGCCAGCAGCTATGGGACTAGCGGGGGGGCCTGGGAGACCCAGTACTTC
V gene: TRBV7-6
J gene: TRBJ2-5
D gene: TRBD2
clone size: NA

CDR3 protein: CSASRVGLAVYNEQFF
CDR3 DNA: TGCAGTGCTAGTAGGGTGGGACTAGCCGTCTACAATGAGCAGTTCTTC
V gene: TRBV20-1
J gene: TRBJ2-1
D gene: TRBD2
clone size: NA

CDR3 protein: CASSLLSGGRYNEQFF
CDR3 DNA: TGTGCCAGCAGCCTTCTATCGGGAGGGCGCTACAATGAGCAGTTCTTC
V gene: TRBV28
J gene: TRBJ2-1
D gene: TRBD2
clone size: NA

CDR3 protein: CATSRTGGHEQYF
CDR3 DNA: TGTGCCACCTCACGGACAGGGGGACACGAGCAGTACTTC
V gene: TRBV11-1
J gene: TRBJ2-7
D gene: TRBD1
clone size: NA

CDR3 protein: CASSLSSPRGSPLHF
CDR3 DNA: TGTGCCAGCAGCTTGTCGAGCCCTCGCGGTTCACCCCTCCACTTT
V gene: TRBV11-3
J gene: TRBJ1-6
D gene: NA
clone size: NA

CDR3 protein: CSSLQGLDEQFF
CDR3 DNA: TGCAGCTCACTCCAGGGGCTCGATGAGCAGTTCTTC
V gene: TRBV29-1
J gene: TRBJ2-1
D gene: NA
clone size: few

CDR3 protein: CASSPVQGTNEKLFF
CDR3 DNA: TGTGCCAGCTCACCGGTACAGGGAACTAATGAAAAACTGTTTTTT
V gene: TRBV18
J gene: TRBJ1-4
D gene: NA
clone size: NA

CDR3 protein: CASSHTSSYEQYF
CDR3 DNA: TGTGCCAGCAGCCATACTTCCTCCTACGAGCAGTACTTC
V gene: TRBV3-1/TRBV3-2
J gene: TRBJ2-7
D gene: NA
clone size: few

CDR3 protein: CASSQERLAPLNTGELFF
CDR3 DNA: TGCGCCAGCAGCCAGGAGAGACTAGCGCCATTGAACACCGGGGAGCTGTTTTTT
V gene: TRBV4-3
J gene: TRBJ2-2
D gene: TRBD2
clone size: NA

CDR3 protein: CAISELGTSGRAYNEQFF
CDR3 DNA: TGTGCCATCAGTGAGTTGGGGACTAGCGGGAGGGCCTACAATGAGCAGTTCTTC
V gene: TRBV10-3
J gene: TRBJ2-1
D gene: TRBD2
clone size: NA

CDR3 protein: CASSQTEQGGTEAFF
CDR3 DNA: TGTGCCAGCTCACAAACCGAACAGGGGGGCACTGAAGCTTTCTTT
V gene: TRBV18
J gene: TRBJ1-1
D gene: TRBD1
clone size: once

CDR3 protein: CASSLYGAQYF
CDR3 DNA: TGTGCCAGCAGCTTGTATGGGGCGCAGTACTTC
V gene: TRBV5-8
J gene: TRBJ2-7
D gene: NA
clone size: NA

CDR3 protein: CASSGQGSEAFF
CDR3 DNA: TGTGCCAGCAGTGGACAGGGATCTGAAGCTTTCTTT
V gene: TRBV2
J gene: TRBJ1-1
D gene: TRBD1
clone size: once

CDR3 protein: CASSWEGWGSYEQYF
CDR3 DNA: TGTGCCAGCAGCTGGGAGGGCTGGGGCTCCTACGAGCAGTACTTC
V gene: TRBV5-4
J gene: TRBJ2-7
D gene: TRBD2
clone size: NA

CDR3 protein: CASSSQGAMNTEAFF
CDR3 DNA: TGCGCCAGCAGCTCGCAAGGGGCCATGAACACTGAAGCTTTCTTT
V gene: TRBV5-1
J gene: TRBJ1-1
D gene: NA
clone size: NA

CDR3 protein: CSAEEGAGGNGYTF
CDR3 DNA: TGCAGCGCCGAAGAAGGGGCAGGGGGCAATGGCTACACCTTC
V gene: TRBV29-1
J gene: TRBJ1-2
D gene: TRBD1
clone size: NA

CDR3 protein: CASSYSRRTPSSYNEQFF
CDR3 DNA: TGTGCCAGCAGTTACTCGAGGCGCACACCAAGCTCCTACAATGAGCAGTTCTTC
V gene: TRBV6-2/TRBV6-3
J gene: TRBJ2-1
D gene: NA
clone size: NA

CDR3 protein: CASSTPSGGAVDEQFF
CDR3 DNA: TGTGCCAGCAGTACCCCTAGCGGGGGGGCCGTAGATGAGCAGTTCTTC
V gene: TRBV6-2/TRBV6-3
J gene: TRBJ2-1
D gene: TRBD2
clone size: NA

CDR3 protein: CASQRYPENIQYF
CDR3 DNA: TGTGCCAGTCAGCGATACCCGGAAAACATTCAGTACTTC
V gene: TRBV25-1
J gene: TRBJ2-4
D gene: NA
clone size: NA

CDR3 protein: CASSYPGGDRRNTIYF
CDR3 DNA: TGTGCCAGCAGTTACCCAGGGGGCGATCGAAGAAACACCATATATTTT
V gene: TRBV6-2/TRBV6-3
J gene: TRBJ1-3
D gene: TRBD1
clone size: NA

CDR3 protein: CASSFAQAGAYSYEQYF
CDR3 DNA: TGTGCCAGCAGCTTCGCCCAAGCGGGGGCGTACTCCTACGAGCAGTACTTC
V gene: TRBV7-8
J gene: TRBJ2-7
D gene: TRBD2
clone size: once

CDR3 protein: CASSYVAGGPTDTQYF
CDR3 DNA: TGCGCCAGCAGCTACGTAGCGGGGGGGCCGACAGATACGCAGTATTTT
V gene: TRBV5-1
J gene: TRBJ2-3
D gene: TRBD2
clone size: NA

CDR3 protein: CASSLTASNTEAFF
CDR3 DNA: TGTGCCAGTAGTTTGACAGCGTCGAACACTGAAGCTTTCTTT
V gene: TRBV19
J gene: TRBJ1-1
D gene: NA
clone size: NA

CDR3 protein: CASRSTGGDGYTF
CDR3 DNA: TGTGCCAGCAGATCCACAGGGGGCGATGGCTACACCTTC
V gene: TRBV7-2
J gene: TRBJ1-2
D gene: TRBD1
clone size: NA

CDR3 protein: CASSGWLNTEAFF
CDR3 DNA: TGTGCCAGCAGTGGATGGCTGAACACTGAAGCTTTCTTT
V gene: TRBV2
J gene: TRBJ1-1
D gene: NA
clone size: NA

CDR3 protein: CASILSAGSGNTIYF
CDR3 DNA: TGTGCCAGCATCCTAAGCGCAGGGTCTGGAAACACCATATATTTT
V gene: TRBV2
J gene: TRBJ1-3
D gene: NA
clone size: NA

CDR3 protein: CASSLIVQFNQPQHF
CDR3 DNA: TGTGCCAGCAGCTTAATAGTACAGTTTAATCAGCCCCAGCATTTT
V gene: TRBV7-6
J gene: TRBJ1-5
D gene: NA
clone size: NA

CDR3 protein: CARSLNCRDSINSTDTQYF
CDR3 DNA: TGTGCCAGAAGCTTGAACTGCAGGGATTCTATCAATAGCACAGATACGCAGTATTTT
V gene: TRBV5-3
J gene: TRBJ2-3
D gene: NA
clone size: NA

CDR3 protein: CASSPLLNTGELFF
CDR3 DNA: TGTGCCAGCAGCCCACTCTTGAACACCGGGGAGCTGTTTTTT
V gene: TRBV9
J gene: TRBJ2-2
D gene: NA
clone size: NA

CDR3 protein: CASSRYLAGGPGNEQFF
CDR3 DNA: TGTGCCAGCAGCCGATACCTAGCGGGAGGGCCCGGCAATGAGCAGTTCTTC
V gene: TRBV14
J gene: TRBJ2-1
D gene: TRBD2
clone size: NA

CDR3 protein: CASSQAERGYEQYF
CDR3 DNA: TGCGCCAGCAGCCAAGCCGAGCGGGGGTACGAGCAGTACTTC
V gene: TRBV4-1
J gene: TRBJ2-7
D gene: TRBD2
clone size: NA

CDR3 protein: CATSRVIVSSTDTQYF
CDR3 DNA: TGTGCCACCAGCAGAGTGATAGTTTCTAGCACAGATACGCAGTATTTT
V gene: TRBV15
J gene: TRBJ2-3
D gene: NA
clone size: few

CDR3 protein: CASSLGGTSGMNEQFF
CDR3 DNA: TGTGCCAGCAGCTTAGGAGGGACTAGCGGGATGAATGAGCAGTTCTTC
V gene: TRBV7-7
J gene: TRBJ2-1
D gene: TRBD2
clone size: NA

CDR3 protein: CASSLELAGNTEAFF
CDR3 DNA: TGCGCCAGCAGCTTGGAATTGGCAGGGAATACTGAAGCTTTCTTT
V gene: TRBV5-1
J gene: TRBJ1-1
D gene: NA
clone size: NA

CDR3 protein: CASSELRGEGYTF
CDR3 DNA: TGTGCCAGCAGTGAACTCCGGGGGGAAGGCTACACCTTC
V gene: TRBV2
J gene: TRBJ1-2
D gene: NA
clone size: NA

CDR3 protein: CASSSSTGTTLQYF
CDR3 DNA: TGTGCCAGCAGCTCGTCGACGGGAACTACGCTTCAGTACTTC
V gene: TRBV7-6
J gene: TRBJ2-7
D gene: NA
clone size: many

CDR3 protein: CASSFVGGELFF
CDR3 DNA: TGTGCCAGCAGCTTTGTCGGCGGGGAGCTGTTTTTT
V gene: TRBV11-2
J gene: TRBJ2-2
D gene: NA
clone size: NA

CDR3 protein: CASSFDRGVSGNTIYF
CDR3 DNA: TGTGCCAGCAGCTTTGACAGGGGGGTCTCTGGAAACACCATATATTTT
V gene: TRBV13
J gene: TRBJ1-3
D gene: TRBD1
clone size: NA

CDR3 protein: CAATAGYGYTF
CDR3 DNA: TGTGCCGCGACGGCGGGCTATGGCTACACCTTC
V gene: TRBV10-3
J gene: TRBJ1-2
D gene: NA
clone size: few

CDR3 protein: CASSQTLAGGYNEQFF
CDR3 DNA: TGTGCCAGCAGCCAGACGCTAGCGGGGGGGTACAATGAGCAGTTCTTC
V gene: TRBV7-2
J gene: TRBJ2-1
D gene: TRBD2
clone size: NA

CDR3 protein: CASSFRTGSSYNEQFF
CDR3 DNA: TGCGCCAGCAGCTTCCGGACAGGGAGCTCCTACAATGAGCAGTTCTTC
V gene: TRBV5-1
J gene: TRBJ2-1
D gene: TRBD1
clone size: NA

CDR3 protein: CATMTGENFGYGYTF
CDR3 DNA: TGTGCCACCATGACAGGGGAGAATTTCGGGTATGGCTACACCTTC
V gene: TRBV10-3
J gene: TRBJ1-2
D gene: TRBD1
clone size: NA

CDR3 protein: CASSLEMSSPLHF
CDR3 DNA: TGTGCCAGCAGCTTAGAAATGAGCTCACCCCTCCACTTT
V gene: TRBV11-3
J gene: TRBJ1-6
D gene: NA
clone size: NA

CDR3 protein: CASSRKRQTHHYTF
CDR3 DNA: TGTGCCAGCAGCAGAAAAAGACAGACCCACCACTACACCTTC
V gene: TRBV3-1/TRBV3-2
J gene: TRBJ1-2
D gene: NA
clone size: NA

CDR3 protein: CASSFDRDYGYTF
CDR3 DNA: TGTGCCAGCAGTTTCGACAGGGATTATGGCTACACCTTC
V gene: TRBV5-6
J gene: TRBJ1-2
D gene: TRBD1
clone size: NA

CDR3 protein: CASSQRGKEGNQPQHF
CDR3 DNA: TGTGCCAGCAGCCAGCGAGGGAAGGAGGGCAATCAGCCCCAGCATTTT
V gene: TRBV11-2
J gene: TRBJ1-5
D gene: NA
clone size: NA

CDR3 protein: CASSLGGSGLSTDTQYF
CDR3 DNA: TGTGCCAGCAGCTTGGGGGGTAGCGGGCTTAGCACAGATACGCAGTATTTT
V gene: TRBV5-4
J gene: TRBJ2-3
D gene: TRBD2
clone size: NA

CDR3 protein: CACGEVEAFF
CDR3 DNA: TGTGCCTGCGGCGAAGTTGAAGCTTTCTTT
V gene: TRBV7-9
J gene: TRBJ1-1
D gene: NA
clone size: NA

CDR3 protein: CASSWVGDIEAFF
CDR3 DNA: TGTGCCAGTAGCTGGGTAGGAGATATTGAAGCTTTCTTT
V gene: TRBV19
J gene: TRBJ1-1
D gene: NA
clone size: NA

CDR3 protein: CASSLRQGYEKLFF
CDR3 DNA: TGTGCCAGCAGTTTAAGGCAGGGCTATGAAAAACTGTTTTTT
V gene: TRBV28
J gene: TRBJ1-4
D gene: NA
clone size: NA

CDR3 protein: CASSLAYAGPSYEQYF
CDR3 DNA: TGCGCCAGCAGCTTGGCCTATGCGGGCCCCTCTTACGAGCAGTACTTC
V gene: TRBV5-1
J gene: TRBJ2-7
D gene: NA
clone size: NA